This record concerns one T cell receptor beta chain sequence. As handled by the study authors: Estimation of nucleated cell counts relied on the amplification of reference gene primers. Clones were read by immunoSEQ multiplex PCR, and TCRdb kept only the in-frame ones, dropping some. That table supplies the V and J calls and clone size; D and trimming were determined from the DNA. In the table there are roughly 170,000 clones, under 90% of which are singletons. This sample was included in a study of blood T cell repertoires in COVID-19. Study-level background: COVID-19 samples, acute and convalescent, were from the United States, Italy and Spain.

Those enrolled, adults aged roughly 18 to 95 years, came from 24 US areas. Donors in Cohort 3 counted as recovered after two negative PCRs, clearance, or symptom resolution. Sequenced input: PBMCs or T cells enriched from blood (not recorded which). The clonotype was recovered from a man in his 60s who had recovered from COVID-19.

The CDR3 loop is CASRAGIQETQYF. The CDR3 DNA reads TGTGCCAGCAGAGCGGGTATCCAAGAGACCCAGTACTTC. The V gene is TRBV6-5, the J gene TRBJ2-5, with D possibly being TRBD2 (6 bases). CDR3 size: 13 residues. The V and J ends lost 6 bases and 1 base respectively, with 9 bases between them. Germline V gene sequence: CDR1 MNHEY, CDR2 SVGAGI.